This entry lists 22 T cell receptor beta chains sequenced from one sample in a study of beta chain features in type 1 diabetes. Isolated RNA was reverse transcribed in full, so expressed TCRB transcripts were sequenced. The assay was immunoSEQ multiplex PCR, and TCRdb's table has in-frame clones only and misses some. The repertoire holds some 44,000 clones, approximately 56% seen once, with 2.1% in the top ten. Sequenced material: Tregs from blood. All receptors derive from a woman aged 18 to 35 in good health.

J is TRBJ1-2 and V is TRBV13; D uncertain. The CDR3 is 18 residues long. V lost 6 bases to trimming and J lost 6 bases, with 29 bases between them. The germline V gene encodes CDR1 PRHDT and CDR2 FYEKMQ (reference sequence). In nucleotides, the CDR3 is TGTGCCAGCAGGAGCAGACCGACCGGGGTGACATTTCTTGATGGCTACACCTTC. Translating it yields CASRSRPTGVTFLDGYTF. Drawing the rest from reference TRBV13 and TRBJ1-2, the complete variable domain is AAGVIQSPRHLIKEKRETATLKCYPIPRHDTVYWYQQGPGQDPQFLISFYEKMQSDKGSIPDRFSAQQFSDYHSELNMSSLELGDSALYFCASRSRPTGVTFLDGYTFGSGTRLTVV.

DNA of the CDR3: TGTGCCAGCAGTGGACAGAGTTACTATGGCTACACCTTC. Amino acid sequence: CASSGQSYYGYTF. This chain joins TRBV2 and TRBJ1-2; TRBD1 is a possible D gene (5 bases). The CDR3 contains 13 residues. Germline V gene data show CDR1 as SNHLY and CDR2 as FYNNEI. V was clipped by 4 bases and J by 3 bases, with 9 bases between them.

The genes are TRBV5-1 and TRBJ2-1; TRBD1 matches 7 bases. Germline assignment: CDR1 SGHRS and CDR2 YFSETQ. V was pared by 0 bases and J by 8 bases, with 11 bases of the junction left unmatched. This CDR3 comprises 16 residues. Here the CDR3 reads CASSLGLSDRVDEQFF. The DNA of the CDR3 is TGCGCCAGCAGCTTGGGACTGTCAGACAGGGTAGATGAGCAGTTCTTC.

The chain couples TRBV28 to TRBJ1-1; D unclear. CDR1 and CDR2 from the germline V gene are MDHEN and SYDVKM. V shed 2 bases and J shed 2 bases, with 9 bases lying between them. This CDR3 contains 14 residues. The CDR3, as DNA: TGTGCCAGCAGTTTACCCGACATAAACACTGAAGCTTTCTTT. Amino acid sequence: CASSLPDINTEAFF.

The chain combines TRBV14 with TRBJ1-5; 8 bases agree with TRBD1. The CDR3 is 17 amino acids. Germline V lookup: CDR1 SGHDN, CDR2 FVKESK. V shed 4 bases, J shed 1 base, and the junction held 9 bases outside the gene matches. DNA of the CDR3: TGTGCCAGCAGCCCATCCCAGGGGGCGCGAAGCAATCAGCCCCAGCATTTT. Translation gives CASSPSQGARSNQPQHF.

V usage is TRBV7-6 and J usage is TRBJ2-7; D perhaps matches TRBD1 (5 bases). CDR1 and CDR2 from the germline V gene are SGHVS and FNYEAQ. Trimming left V 1 base short and J 4 bases short, with 8 bases between. CDR3 length equals 13 residues. DNA for the CDR3: TGTGCCAGCAGCTTAGGGACATATTACGAGCAGTACTTC. The encoded protein is CASSLGTYYEQYF.

This rearrangement joins TRBV2 to TRBJ2-1; 10 bases agree with TRBD2. This CDR3 is 16 amino acids long. CDR1 SNHLY and CDR2 FYNNEI come from the germline V gene. After removal of 6 bases from V and 0 bases from J, the junction contained 5 bases not matched to a gene. CDR3 residues: CASRVPSGSSYNEQFF. CDR3 in DNA: TGTGCCAGCAGAGTCCCTAGCGGGAGCTCCTACAATGAGCAGTTCTTC.

Only a few counts were recorded for this clone. The chain recombines TRBV27 with TRBJ2-3; D perhaps matches TRBD1 (6 bases). The germline gives CDR1 MNHEY, CDR2 SMNVEV (reference sequence). This CDR3 has 17 amino acids. V was clipped by 6 bases and J by 3 bases, with 22 bases between them. The CDR3 DNA reads TGTGCCAGCAGCGGAAAATCGGGACACACTTCAACAGATACGCAGTATTTT. It translates to CASSGKSGHTSTDTQYF.

This clone has a single count. At one end, the junction sequence differs from germline, possibly due to a read error. V is TRBV7-9 and J is TRBJ1-2; 7 nucleotides line up with TRBD1. The CDR3 consists of 15 residues. CDR1 and CDR2 from the germline V gene are SEHNR and FQNEAQ (reference sequence). CDR3 region: CASSPRQGANYGYPF. The CDR3 nucleotides read TGTGCCAGCAGCCCTCGACAGGGAGCTAACTATGGCTACCCCTTC.

The CDR3 nucleotides read TGTGCCAGCAGGCGACAGGGAATTGACACCGGGGAGCTGTTTTTT. Its translation is CASRRQGIDTGELFF. This chain joins TRBV9 and TRBJ2-2; 7 bases map to TRBD1. The germline gives CDR1 SGDLS, CDR2 YYNGEE. V lost 5 bases, J lost 3 bases, and 7 bases stayed unmatched. The CDR3 covers 15 residues.

The chain couples TRBV29-1 to TRBJ2-5, with 9 nucleotides matching TRBD1. CDR1 and CDR2 (germline): SQVTM, ANQGSEA. The CDR3 is made up of 13 amino acids. The V gene end was trimmed by 6 bases and the J gene end by 5 bases; junction bases not matched to a gene: 7. The CDR3 loop reads CSVGQGGGETQYF. DNA of the CDR3: TGCAGCGTGGGACAGGGCGGAGGGGAGACCCAGTACTTC.

The gene calls are TRBV5-1 and TRBJ1-5; the D is unclear. The CDR3 runs 14 residues. Germline CDR1 reads SGHRS; CDR2 reads YFSETQ. V shed 0 bases and J shed 0 bases, with 4 bases lying between them. CDR3 residues: CASSLGYSNQPQHF. For the CDR3, the DNA is TGCGCCAGCAGCTTGGGTTATAGCAATCAGCCCCAGCATTTT.

V and J are TRBV28 and TRBJ1-1; 9 positions match TRBD1. V trimming: 6 bases; J trimming: 0 bases; junction bases outside the gene matches: 11. The CDR3 consists of 17 residues. Germline values: CDR1 MDHEN, CDR2 SYDVKM. CDR3 residues: CASRPGVRTGVNTEAFF. The CDR3 nucleotides read TGTGCCAGCAGACCTGGGGTCCGGACAGGGGTGAACACTGAAGCTTTCTTT. The entire variable domain, with the rest obtained from reference TRBV28 and TRBJ1-1, is as follows: DVKVTQSSRYLVKRTGEKVFLECVQDMDHENMFWYRQDPGLGLRLIYFSYDVKMKEKGDIPEGYSVSREKKERFSLILESASTNQTSMYLCASRPGVRTGVNTEAFFGQGTRLTVV.

This chain links TRBV15 with TRBJ1-2; 9 bases line up with TRBD1. Germline CDR1 and CDR2: LNHNV and YYDKDF (reference sequence). V lost 5 bases and J lost 0; bases outside the gene matches: 7. CDR3 length equals 16 residues. CDR3 coding DNA: TGTGCCACCAGCCGCCTTGACAGGGGGGCTAACTATGGCTACACCTTC. The encoded protein is CATSRLDRGANYGYTF. The full variable domain, completed using reference TRBV15 and TRBJ1-2, is DAMVIQNPRYQVTQFGKPVTLSCSQTLNHNVMYWYQQKSSQAPKLLFHYYDKDFNNEADTPDNFQSRRPNTSFCFLDIRSPGLGDTAMYLCATSRLDRGANYGYTFGSGTRLTVV.

The rearrangement joins TRBV7-2 to TRBJ1-1, with TRBD1 matching 9 bases. This CDR3 comprises 16 residues. J lost 6 bases, V lost 5 bases, and 13 bases had no gene match. CDR1 is SGHTA and CDR2 is FQGNSA in the germline V gene. In DNA form, the CDR3 reads TGTGCCAGCAGCCTAACGGGGACAGGGATGAGACCTGAAGCTTTCTTT. Protein product: CASSLTGTGMRPEAFF.

V usage is TRBV15 and J usage is TRBJ1-4; D remains ambiguous. The CDR3 length is 14 residues. Germline CDR1 reads LNHNV; CDR2 reads YYDKDF (reference sequence). V was shortened by 0 bases and J by 7 bases, with 9 bases between the two germline ends. The CDR3 region is CATSRDFGFEKLFF. In nucleotides, the CDR3 is TGTGCCACCAGCAGAGACTTCGGGTTTGAAAAACTGTTTTTT.

The rearrangement uses TRBV27 and TRBJ2-6; 10 nucleotides match TRBD1. Germline CDR1 is MNHEY and CDR2 is SMNVEV (reference sequence). V shed 3 bases, J shed 0 bases, and the junction held 2 bases outside the gene matches. This CDR3 is 17 amino acids long. CDR3 loop: CASSLDRGSSGANVLTF. In nucleotides, the CDR3 is TGTGCCAGCAGTTTGGACAGGGGGAGCTCTGGGGCCAACGTCCTGACTTTC.

The genes are TRBV5-4 and TRBJ2-5, with 7 bases lining up with TRBD2. CDR1 and CDR2 (germline): SGHNT, YYREEE (reference sequence). V shed 0 bases, J shed 5 bases, and the junction held 7 bases outside the gene matches. This CDR3 has 15 amino acids. CDR3 protein: CASSLEREVQETQYF. CDR3 coding DNA: TGTGCCAGCAGCTTGGAACGGGAGGTGCAGGAGACCCAGTACTTC.

This chain connects TRBV23-1 to TRBJ1-1, with TRBD1 matching over 7 bases. TRBV23-1 is an open reading frame, and its role is uncertain. The ends lost 10 bases at V and 7 bases at J; junction bases unmatched: 9. The CDR3 spans 12 residues. CDR3 sequence: CANERGGYEAFF. The CDR3 coding sequence is TGCGCCAACGAAAGAGGGGGCTATGAAGCTTTCTTT.

The rearrangement joins TRBV5-1 to TRBJ1-3; no clear D. The CDR3 runs to 13 residues. Germline V CDR1 and CDR2: SGHRS, YFSETQ. The V and J ends lost 4 bases and 0 bases respectively, with 5 bases between them. The CDR3 region has the DNA TGCGCCAGCAGCCCTTTCTCTGGAAACACCATATATTTT. Translation: CASSPFSGNTIYF.

A word on this clone: Other nucleotide sequences from this sample produce the same CDR3. This chain uses TRBV15 with TRBJ2-4; no clear D gene. The CDR3 consists of 15 residues. With 1 base removed from V and 0 bases from J, the gap between germline ends came to 7 bases. The germline V gene encodes CDR1 LNHNV and CDR2 YYDKDF (reference sequence). The DNA for the CDR3 is TGTGCCACCAGCAGAGGAGACACAGCCAAAAACATTCAGTACTTC. This codes for CATSRGDTAKNIQYF.

The chain carries TRBV28 and TRBJ1-1; possible D gene TRBD1, 6 bases. Trimming removed 8 bases at V and 7 bases at J, with 17 bases between. The CDR3 is 13 amino acids. The V gene's germline CDR1 is MDHEN and CDR2 SYDVKM. CDR3 bases: TGTGCCAGCGGGAATGACAGGCCTTTTGAAGCTTTCTTT. It specifies CASGNDRPFEAFF.